One sample yielded the 2 T cell receptor beta chains listed below, sequenced in a study of T cells in localized non-small cell lung cancer. Some clones are missing from TCRdb's copy, which holds only in-frame ones; the method was immunoSEQ multiplex PCR. The data contain approximately 4,000 clones, 24% of them singletons. The sample in question was lung tumor tissue, obtained before any cancer treatment. The receptors stem from a woman aged 35 to 70 with stage I lung adenocarcinoma.

The CDR3 loop is CASSHSFEQFF. CDR3 DNA: TGTGCCAGCAGCCATAGCTTTGAGCAGTTCTTC. The rearrangement joins TRBV14 to TRBJ2-1; D gene unclear. Germline values: CDR1 SGHDN, CDR2 FVKESK. V dropped 3 bases and J dropped 9 bases, with 6 bases sitting between them. The CDR3 sequence is 11 residues long.

The V call is TRBV6-8, the J call TRBJ2-3, with TRBD2 identical over 8 bases. The trim removed 5 bases at V and 4 bases at J, leaving 14 bases unmatched. This CDR3 comprises 17 residues. Per the germline V gene, CDR1 is MNHGY and CDR2 is SAAAGT. CDR3 loop: CASSARTSRGLADTQYF. The CDR3 DNA reads TGTGCCAGCAGTGCGCGGACTAGCCGTGGGTTGGCAGATACGCAGTATTTT.